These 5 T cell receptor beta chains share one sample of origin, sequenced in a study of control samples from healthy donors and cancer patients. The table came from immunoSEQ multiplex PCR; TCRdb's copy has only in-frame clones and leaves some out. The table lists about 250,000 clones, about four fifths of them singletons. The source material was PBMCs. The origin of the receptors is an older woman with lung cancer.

In DNA form, the CDR3 reads TGTGCCAGCAGCTTCCGGGGTAACACTGAAGCTTTCTTT. Translated: CASSFRGNTEAFF. The rearrangement uses TRBV14 and TRBJ1-1, with D uncertain. The V gene's germline CDR1 is SGHDN and CDR2 FVKESK. CDR3 size: 13 residues. V was trimmed by 5 bases and J by 2 bases, leaving 9 bases between them. Using reference TRBV14 and TRBJ1-1 for the parts outside the CDR3, the full variable domain is EAGVTQFPSHSVIEKGQTVTLRCDPISGHDNLYWYRRVMGKEIKFLLHFVKESKQDESGMPNNRFLAERTGGTYSTLKVQPAELEDSGVYFCASSFRGNTEAFFGQGTRLTVV.

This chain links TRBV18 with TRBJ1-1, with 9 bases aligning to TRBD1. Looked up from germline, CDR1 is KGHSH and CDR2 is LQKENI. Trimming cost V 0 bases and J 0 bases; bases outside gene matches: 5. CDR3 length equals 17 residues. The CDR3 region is CASSPPRTGAVNTEAFF. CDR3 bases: TGTGCCAGCTCACCACCGAGGACAGGGGCCGTGAACACTGAAGCTTTCTTT.

For the CDR3, the DNA is TGTGCCAGCAGTCGTGGACTAGCGGGGGGGCCCGCTGGGGCCAACGTCCTGACTTTC. Translating it yields CASSRGLAGGPAGANVLTF. The chain carries TRBV6-6 and TRBJ2-6; 15 nucleotides match TRBD2. The V gene end was trimmed by 5 bases and the J gene end by 2 bases; junction bases not matched to a gene: 7. CDR1 is MNHNY and CDR2 is SVGAGI in the germline V gene (reference sequence). The CDR3 spans 19 residues.

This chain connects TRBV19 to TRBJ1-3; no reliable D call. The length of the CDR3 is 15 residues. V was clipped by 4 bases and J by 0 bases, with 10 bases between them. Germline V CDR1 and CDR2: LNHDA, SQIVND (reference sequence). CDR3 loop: CASSTTAYSGNTIYF. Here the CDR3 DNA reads TGTGCCAGTAGTACGACGGCTTACTCTGGAAACACCATATATTTT.

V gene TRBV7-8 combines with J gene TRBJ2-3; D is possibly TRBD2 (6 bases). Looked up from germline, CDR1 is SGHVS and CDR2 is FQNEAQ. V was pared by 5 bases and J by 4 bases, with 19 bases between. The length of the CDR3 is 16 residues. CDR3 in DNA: TGTGCCAGCAGCCCCGCCCGACTAGTTGTCTCAGATACGCAGTATTTT. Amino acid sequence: CASSPARLVVSDTQYF. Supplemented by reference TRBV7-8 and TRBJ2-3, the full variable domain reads GAGVSQSPRYKVAKRGQDVALRCDPISGHVSLFWYQQALGQGPEFLTYFQNEAQLDKSGLPSDRFFAERPEGSVSTLKIQRTQQEDSAVYLCASSPARLVVSDTQYFGPGTRLTVL.